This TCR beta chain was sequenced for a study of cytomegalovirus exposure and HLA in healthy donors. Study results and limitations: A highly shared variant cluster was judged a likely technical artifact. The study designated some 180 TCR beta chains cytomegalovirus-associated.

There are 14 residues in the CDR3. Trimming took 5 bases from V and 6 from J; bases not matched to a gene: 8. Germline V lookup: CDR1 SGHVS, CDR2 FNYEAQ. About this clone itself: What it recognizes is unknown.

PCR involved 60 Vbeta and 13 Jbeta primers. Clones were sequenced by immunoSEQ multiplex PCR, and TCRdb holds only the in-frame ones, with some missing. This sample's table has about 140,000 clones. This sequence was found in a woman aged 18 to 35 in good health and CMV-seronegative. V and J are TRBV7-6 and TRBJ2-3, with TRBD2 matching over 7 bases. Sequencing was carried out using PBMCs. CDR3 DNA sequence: TGTGCCAGCAGCCCCAAAGCGGGAACGGATACGCAGTATTTT. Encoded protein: CASSPKAGTDTQYF.